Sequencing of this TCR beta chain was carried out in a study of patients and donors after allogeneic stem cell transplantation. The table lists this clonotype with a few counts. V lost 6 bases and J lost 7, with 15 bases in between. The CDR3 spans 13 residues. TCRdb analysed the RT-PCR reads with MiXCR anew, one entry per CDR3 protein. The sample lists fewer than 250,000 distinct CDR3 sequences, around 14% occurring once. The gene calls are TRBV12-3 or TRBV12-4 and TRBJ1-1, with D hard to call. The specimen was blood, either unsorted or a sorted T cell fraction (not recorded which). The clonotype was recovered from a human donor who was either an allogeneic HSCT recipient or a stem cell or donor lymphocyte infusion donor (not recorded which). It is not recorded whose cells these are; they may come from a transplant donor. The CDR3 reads CASSPADGFEAFF. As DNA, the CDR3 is TGTGCCAGCAGCCCAGCGGACGGATTTGAAGCTTTCTTT.